The 10 T cell receptor beta chains presented below share a single source sample, sequenced in a study of T cells in Graves' hyperthyroidism and ophthalmopathy. Amplified regions were TCR beta CDR3 sequences from RNA transcripts. First-round RT-PCR targeting the TCR CDR3 was performed with the HTBI primer set. TCRdb reprocessed the multiplex PCR reads with MiXCR, giving one entry per CDR3 protein. The table lists approximately 870,000 distinct CDR3 sequences, about 38% of them singletons. Sequences were obtained from blood. The source of these receptors is a man younger than 30 with Graves' hyperthyroidism.

The V call is TRBV5-4, the J call TRBJ1-2; D gene uncertain. CDR1 is SGHNT, CDR2 YYREEE, per germline (reference sequence). Trimming removed 4 bases at V and 0 bases at J, with 4 bases between. The CDR3 loop spans 12 amino acids. CDR3 bases: TGTGCCAGCAGCGGCGCTAACTATGGCTACACCTTC. Translation gives CASSGANYGYTF. The full variable domain, with the rest looked up from reference TRBV5-4 and TRBJ1-2, is ETGVTQSPTHLIKTRGQQVTLRCSSQSGHNTVSWYQQALGQGPQFIFQYYREEENGRGNFPPRFSGLQFPNYSSELNVNALELDDSALYLCASSGANYGYTFGSGTRLTVV.

The chain joins TRBV7-9 to TRBJ1-4; D is unclear. V gave up 5 bases and J gave up 6 bases, with 10 bases separating them. The CDR3 is 13 amino acids. Germline loops: CDR1 SEHNR, CDR2 FQNEAQ (reference sequence). CDR3 protein: CASSTGTDEKLFF. Here the CDR3 DNA reads TGTGCCAGCAGCACCGGAACAGATGAAAAACTGTTTTTT.

This clonotype was detected only once. The rearrangement uses TRBV7-2 and TRBJ1-2, with D unresolved. V was trimmed by 1 base and J by 6 bases, leaving 12 bases between them. The CDR3 is made up of 14 amino acids. Germline V gene lookup returns CDR1 SGHTA and CDR2 FQGNSA. CDR3 nucleotide sequence: TGTGCCAGCAGCTTAGGACCGGGATGGGATGGCTACACCTTC. It is translated as CASSLGPGWDGYTF. The entire variable domain, with the rest obtained from reference TRBV7-2 and TRBJ1-2, is as follows: GAGVSQSPSNKVTEKGKDVELRCDPISGHTALYWYRQSLGQGLEFLIYFQGNSAPDKSGLPSDRFSAERTGGSVSTLTIQRTQQEDSAVYLCASSLGPGWDGYTFGSGTRLTVV.

The table lists this clonotype with many counts. The V and J genes are TRBV3-1 and TRBJ1-1; D is uncertain. CDR3 length: 14 residues. Germline loops: CDR1 LGHDT, CDR2 YNNKEL (reference sequence). V lost 3 bases, J lost 2 bases, and 10 bases lay in between. The CDR3 DNA reads TGTGCCAGCAGCCAGGTTTGGGGAAACACTGAAGCTTTCTTT. This gives the protein CASSQVWGNTEAFF.

This clonotype has a handful of counts. The rearrangement links TRBV12-3 or TRBV12-4 to TRBJ1-6; D gene ambiguous. Trimming removed 7 bases at V and 0 bases at J, with 7 bases between. The CDR3 loop spans 14 amino acids. The CDR3 DNA sequence: TGTGCCAGCACCGATGACTCCTATAATTCACCCCTCCACTTT. It translates to CASTDDSYNSPLHF.

This clonotype was observed many times. The chain is built from TRBV14 and TRBJ1-2; the D gene is possibly TRBD1 (5 bases). CDR1 is SGHDN and CDR2 is FVKESK in the germline V gene. The V end lost 0 bases, the J end lost 4 bases, and 9 bases lay between the germline ends. The CDR3 runs 14 residues. The DNA of the CDR3 is TGTGCCAGCAGCCAAGATCAGGGAATCTATGGCTACACCTTC. Residues: CASSQDQGIYGYTF.

This clonotype came up a few times. CDR3 amino acids: CASSQFGDGSSGANVLTF. CDR3 nucleotides: TGTGCCAGCAGCCAATTCGGGGACGGCAGCTCTGGGGCCAACGTCCTGACTTTC. The J gene is TRBJ2-6, the V gene TRBV14; D may match TRBD1 or TRBD2 (5 bases each). Trimming took off 2 bases at V and 0 bases at J, with 14 bases between the two ends. The germline gives CDR1 SGHDN, CDR2 FVKESK. The CDR3 has 18 residues.

In its sample, this clonotype was seen many times. This rearrangement joins TRBV11-2 to TRBJ2-5; D gene uncertain. The V gene lost 4 bases and the J gene lost 5 bases, with 8 bases spanning the gap. The CDR3 runs to 12 residues. CDR1 is SGHAT, CDR2 FQNNGV, per germline. CDR3 loop: CASSYGVETQYF. Written as DNA, the CDR3 is TGTGCCAGCAGCTATGGGGTGGAGACCCAGTACTTC.

The chain combines TRBV29-1 with TRBJ1-2; TRBD1 matches at 7 bases. CDR1 is SQVTM, CDR2 ANQGSEA, per germline. The CDR3 consists of 14 residues. V was pared by 7 bases and J by 0 bases, with 8 bases of the junction left unmatched. The CDR3 loop reads CSAGGTVSNYGYTF. The CDR3 coding sequence is TGCAGCGCCGGGGGGACAGTCTCTAACTATGGCTACACCTTC.

This clonotype appeared once. An end of the junction differs from the germline gene, which may be a read error. This chain uses TRBV9 with TRBJ2-2; D tentatively reads TRBD1 or TRBD2 (5 bases each). CDR1 is SGDLS, CDR2 YYNGEE, per germline. The CDR3 extends over 12 amino acids. The CDR3 loop reads CASSVGVGELLF. The CDR3 DNA reads as TGTGCCAGCAGCGTAGGAGTGGGGGAGCTGCTTTTT.